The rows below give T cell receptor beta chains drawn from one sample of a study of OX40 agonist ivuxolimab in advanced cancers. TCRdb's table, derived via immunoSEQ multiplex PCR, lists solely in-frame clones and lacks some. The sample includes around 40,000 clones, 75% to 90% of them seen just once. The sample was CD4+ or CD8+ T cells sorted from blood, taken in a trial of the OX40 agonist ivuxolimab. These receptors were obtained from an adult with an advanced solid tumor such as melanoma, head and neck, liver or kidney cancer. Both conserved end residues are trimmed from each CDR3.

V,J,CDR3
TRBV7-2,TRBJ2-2,ASMLGGNTGELF
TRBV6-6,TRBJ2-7,ASSPGQGGMDEQY
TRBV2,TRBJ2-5,ASSPGGWETQY
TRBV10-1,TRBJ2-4,ASSESGRKNIQY
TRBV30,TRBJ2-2,AWRGTSNTGELF
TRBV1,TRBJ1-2,TSIAARVRCGYT
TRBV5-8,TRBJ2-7,ASTRWGHAEEQY
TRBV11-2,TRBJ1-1,ASSQLPNTEAF
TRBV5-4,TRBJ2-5,ASSGTGVGLETQY
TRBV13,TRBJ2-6,ASSLNGESGANVLT
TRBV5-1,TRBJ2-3,ASSGTGQGVRTDTQY
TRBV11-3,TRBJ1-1,ASSLRNTEAF
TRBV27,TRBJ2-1,AGPRVVKVYYNEQF
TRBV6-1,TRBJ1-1,ASSGRDSLNTEAF
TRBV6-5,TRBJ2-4,ASSSHFQDWNIQY
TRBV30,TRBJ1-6,AWRGQGSAANSPLH
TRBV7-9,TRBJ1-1,ASSLGAYGQGNTEAF
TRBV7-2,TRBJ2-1,ASTPGLAGYNEQF
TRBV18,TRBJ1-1,ASSPGANTEAF
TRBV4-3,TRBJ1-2,ASSQDPKGSVFYGYT
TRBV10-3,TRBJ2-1,AIRASVGSYNEQF
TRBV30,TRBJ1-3,AGVDRARATRHGNTIY
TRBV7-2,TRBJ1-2,ASSLRGQGNRGYT
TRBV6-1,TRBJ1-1,AGYSTGGILAEAF
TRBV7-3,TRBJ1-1,ASSIQGSMNTEAF
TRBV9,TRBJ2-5,ASSVELFQETQY
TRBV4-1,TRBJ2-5,ASSQDRATETQY
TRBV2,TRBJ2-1,ASSEALRAAYNEQF
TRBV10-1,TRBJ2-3,ASSDPPTDTQY
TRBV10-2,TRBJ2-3,ASSESPGAADTQY
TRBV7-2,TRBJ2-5,ASSPTGGGMEETQY
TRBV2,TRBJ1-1,ASSGGTANTEAF
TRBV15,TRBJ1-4,ATSRDRRGTNEKLF
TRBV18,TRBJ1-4,ASSPIRATNEKLF
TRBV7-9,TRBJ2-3,ASSPRRTQY
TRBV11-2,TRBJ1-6,ASSRTIYNSPLH
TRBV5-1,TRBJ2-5,ASSLFGGATETQY
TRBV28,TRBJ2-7,ASSFRRVLTYEQY
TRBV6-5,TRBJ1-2,ASSWGTSSGTYGYT
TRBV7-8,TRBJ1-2,ASSSGGGLRGYT
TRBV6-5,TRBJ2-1,ASSQRGVNNEQF
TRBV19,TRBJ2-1,ASSKSDEQF
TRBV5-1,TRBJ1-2,ASSPRTLNYGYT
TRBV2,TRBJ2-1,ASSPLTGWYNEQF
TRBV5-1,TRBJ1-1,ASRSGEETEAF
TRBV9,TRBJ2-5,ASSPRAGEFGETQY
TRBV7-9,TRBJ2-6,ASTDRAEGANVLT
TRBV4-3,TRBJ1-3,ASSQVAGFSGNTIY
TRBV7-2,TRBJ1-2,ASSLDTNYGYT
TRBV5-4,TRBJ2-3,ASSLGGANSDTQY
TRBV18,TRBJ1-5,ASSPIQGTNQPQH
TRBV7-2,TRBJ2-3,ASNLGGPSTDTQY
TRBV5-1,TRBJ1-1,ASSSGTGVTEAF
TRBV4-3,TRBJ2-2,ASSHAQLTGELF
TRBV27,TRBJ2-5,ASSLRGQGLRETQY
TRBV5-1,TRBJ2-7,ASSLDGGETREQY
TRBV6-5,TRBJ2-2,ASSYGGSTGELF
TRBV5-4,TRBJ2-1,ASSLGDYRYNEQF